A selection of T cell receptor beta chains follows, all from one sample in a study of neoadjuvant anti-PD-1 for oral cavity cancer. Repertoires were generated with immunoSEQ multiplex PCR, while TCRdb's copy carries only in-frame clones and drops some. Of 15,000 or so clones in the sample, roughly three fifths are singletons; the top ten hold around 2.8%. Material: PBMCs, obtained before nivolumab (anti-PD-1) treatment. The receptors come from a person aged 35-80 years with oral cavity squamous cell carcinoma. The CDR3 runs from the conserved cysteine through the conserved F or W. D genes are given only for firm matches. Not all rows give a size; the values are once, few, many and, for expanded clones, a class.

>-|TRBV6-6|-|TRBJ2-7
TGTGCCAGCAAACCGTACATAAACTACGAGCAGTACTTC
CASKPYINYEQYF
>-|TRBV12-2|-|TRBJ2-7
TGTGCAAGTCGCCCCAAGGGACGTCTGGACACCTCCTACGAGCAGTACTTC
CASRPKGRLDTSYEQYF
>-|TRBV20-1|-|TRBJ2-3
TGCAGTGCTAGGTTGGATACGCAGTATTTT
CSARLDTQYF
>once|TRBV2|-|TRBJ1-2
TGTGCCAGCAGTGTGCAAGTTAACTATGGCTACACCTTC
CASSVQVNYGYTF
>few|TRBV5-1|-|TRBJ1-4
TGCGCCAGCAGCGCCGGTAGGGCTCCAACTAATGAAAAACTGTTTTTT
CASSAGRAPTNEKLFF
>few|TRBV29-1|TRBD1|TRBJ1-3
TGCAGCGTTGAAACAGGGGTCTCAATCTCTGGAAACACCATATATTTT
CSVETGVSISGNTIYF
>few|TRBV5-6|-|TRBJ2-7
TGTGCCAGCAGCTTGAAACCGGGATTGAGCTCCTACGAGCAGTACTTC
CASSLKPGLSSYEQYF
>once|TRBV30|-|TRBJ2-6
TGTGCCTGCCACAGGGCTGGGGCCAACGTCCTGACTTTC
CACHRAGANVLTF
>-|TRBV30|-|TRBJ2-1
TGTGCCTGGAGTGTTGGGGGGAGCTCCTACAATGAGCAGTTCTTC
CAWSVGGSSYNEQFF
>-|TRBV9|TRBD2|TRBJ2-3
TGTGCCAGCAGCGTAGGCCCTAGCGGGGTCGGCGATACGCAGTATTTT
CASSVGPSGVGDTQYF
>-|TRBV7-9|-|TRBJ2-3
TGTGCCAGCAGCTTATTAGGCGGGGATACGCAGTATTTT
CASSLLGGDTQYF